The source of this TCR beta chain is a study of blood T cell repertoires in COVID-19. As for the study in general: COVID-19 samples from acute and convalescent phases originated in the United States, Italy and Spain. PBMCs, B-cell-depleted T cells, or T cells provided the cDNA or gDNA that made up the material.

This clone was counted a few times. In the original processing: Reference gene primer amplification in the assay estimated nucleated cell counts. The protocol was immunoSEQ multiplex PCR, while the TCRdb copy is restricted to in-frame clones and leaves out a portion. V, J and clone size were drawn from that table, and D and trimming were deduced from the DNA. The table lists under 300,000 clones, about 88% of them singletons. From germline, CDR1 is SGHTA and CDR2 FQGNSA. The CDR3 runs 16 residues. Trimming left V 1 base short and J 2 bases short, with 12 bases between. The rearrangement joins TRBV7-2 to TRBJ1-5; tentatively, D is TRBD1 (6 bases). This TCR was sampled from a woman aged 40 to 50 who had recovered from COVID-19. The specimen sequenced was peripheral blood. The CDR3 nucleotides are TGTGCCAGCAGCTTAGAGACAGGACGTCGCAATCAGCCCCAGCATTTT. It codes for CASSLETGRRNQPQHF.